This T cell receptor beta chain originates from a study of T cell repertoires in aging, cancer and after chemotherapy. This clonotype was counted between two and nine times. The antigen is unknown. Germline CDR1 and CDR2: DFQATT and SNEGSKA (reference sequence). The V end lost 0 bases, the J end lost 5 bases, and 16 bases lay between the germline ends. This CDR3 has 15 amino acids. Rearranged V-D-J TRB sequences were amplified with a mixed TRB-A/B primer pool. TCRdb reprocessed the multiplex PCR reads via MiXCR and lists one record per CDR3 protein. The sample lists roughly 8,300 distinct CDR3 sequences; roughly a third were seen once. Study observations and caveats: Healthy donors lost TCR diversity with age mainly through richness, cancer patients through richness and evenness.

The template was genomic DNA from peripheral blood, not RNA. This rearrangement joins TRBV20-1 to TRBJ1-1, with a possible D match to TRBD1 (6 bases). The sequenced sample consisted of blood. The sequence came from a human donor in good health. CDR3 in amino acids: CSARDLWGGHTEAFF. The CDR3 DNA reads as TGCAGTGCTAGAGATCTATGGGGGGGGCATACTGAAGCTTTCTTT.